This T cell receptor (beta chain) originates from a study of long-term antiretroviral therapy in people with HIV. Runs used v3.0 of the immunoSEQ assay and were done at survey level. Some clones are missing from TCRdb's copy, which holds only in-frame ones; the method was immunoSEQ multiplex PCR. Here the sample spans under 20,000 clones, more than 80% being singletons. Trimming stripped 2 bases from V and 5 bases from J, with 9 bases between. The CDR3 length is 13 residues. Germline lookup yields CDR1 SNHLY and CDR2 FYNNEI. This chain uses TRBV2 with TRBJ2-5; no definite D call. The source of this sequence is a young man with HIV. Sample: unsorted PBMCs, taken 0.3 years after starting antiretroviral therapy. The CDR3: CASSEKVGETQYF. CDR3 sequence (DNA): TGTGCCAGCAGTGAAAAGGTCGGGGAGACCCAGTACTTC.